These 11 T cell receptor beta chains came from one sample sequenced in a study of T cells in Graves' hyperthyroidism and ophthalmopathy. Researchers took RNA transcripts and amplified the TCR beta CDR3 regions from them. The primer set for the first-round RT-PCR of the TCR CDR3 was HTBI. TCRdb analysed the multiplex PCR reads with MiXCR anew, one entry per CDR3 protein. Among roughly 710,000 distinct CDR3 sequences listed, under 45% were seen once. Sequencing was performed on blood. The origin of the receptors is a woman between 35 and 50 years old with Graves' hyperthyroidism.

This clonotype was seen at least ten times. The CDR3 here is CASTGDTRQTSYEQYF. CDR3 nucleotides: TGTGCCAGCACTGGGGACACCCGTCAGACCTCCTACGAGCAGTACTTC. V gene TRBV2 combines with J gene TRBJ2-7; the D gene is possibly TRBD1 (6 bases). The germline CDR1 and CDR2 sequences are SNHLY and FYNNEI. With 7 bases removed from V and 0 bases from J, the gap between germline ends came to 19 bases. The CDR3 runs to 16 residues.

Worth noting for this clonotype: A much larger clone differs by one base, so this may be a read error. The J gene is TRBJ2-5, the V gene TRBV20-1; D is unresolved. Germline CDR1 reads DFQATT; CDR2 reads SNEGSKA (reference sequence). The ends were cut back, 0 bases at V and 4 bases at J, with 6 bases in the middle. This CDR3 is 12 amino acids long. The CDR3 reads CSARDVGETQYF. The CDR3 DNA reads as TGCAGTGCTAGAGATGTAGGAGAGACCCAGTACTTC.

In nucleotides, the CDR3 is TGTGCCAGCAGCTTAGATGGGAGGGGGACAATCACCTACGAGCAGTACTTC. Amino acid sequence: CASSLDGRGTITYEQYF. This chain joins TRBV7-2 and TRBJ2-7, with a possible D match to TRBD2 (7 bases). V was trimmed by 1 base and J by 2 bases, leaving 18 bases between them. Germline loops: CDR1 SGHTA, CDR2 FQGNSA. The length of the CDR3 is 17 residues.

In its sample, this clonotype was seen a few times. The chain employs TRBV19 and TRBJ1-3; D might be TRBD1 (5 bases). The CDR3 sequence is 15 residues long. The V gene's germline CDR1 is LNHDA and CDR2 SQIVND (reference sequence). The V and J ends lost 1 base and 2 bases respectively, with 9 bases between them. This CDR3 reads CASSIVAGTGNTIYF. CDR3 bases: TGTGCCAGTAGTATAGTAGCAGGGACTGGAAACACCATATATTTT.

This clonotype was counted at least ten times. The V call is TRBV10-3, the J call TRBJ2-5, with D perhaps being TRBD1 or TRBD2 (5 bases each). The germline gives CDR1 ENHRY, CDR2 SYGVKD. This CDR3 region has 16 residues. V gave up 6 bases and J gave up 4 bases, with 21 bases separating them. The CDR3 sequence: CAIRPGTGTGGETQYF. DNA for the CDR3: TGTGCCATCAGGCCCGGGACCGGGACCGGAGGAGAGACCCAGTACTTC.

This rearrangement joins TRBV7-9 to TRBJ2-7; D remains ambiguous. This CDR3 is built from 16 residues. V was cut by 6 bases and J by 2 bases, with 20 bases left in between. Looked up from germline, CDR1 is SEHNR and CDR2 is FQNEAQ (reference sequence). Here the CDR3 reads CASSLKSGRWAYEQYF. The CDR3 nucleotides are TGTGCCAGCAGTCTTAAGAGTGGGCGATGGGCCTACGAGCAGTACTTC. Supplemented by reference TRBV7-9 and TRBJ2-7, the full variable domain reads DTGVSQNPRHKITKRGQNVTFRCDPISEHNRLYWYRQTLGQGPEFLTYFQNEAQLEKSRLLSDRFSAERPKGSFSTLEIQRTEQGDSAMYLCASSLKSGRWAYEQYFGPGTRLTVT.

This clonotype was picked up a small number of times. DNA of the CDR3: TGTGCCAGCAGTTACTCTAGCGGGGTGGGCACCGGGGAGCTGTTTTTT. This encodes CASSYSSGVGTGELFF. The chain is built from TRBV6-5 and TRBJ2-2, with 8 positions matching TRBD2. Germline values: CDR1 MNHEY, CDR2 SVGAGI. CDR3 length: 16 residues. V was clipped by 0 bases and J by 4 bases; unmatched bases: 4.

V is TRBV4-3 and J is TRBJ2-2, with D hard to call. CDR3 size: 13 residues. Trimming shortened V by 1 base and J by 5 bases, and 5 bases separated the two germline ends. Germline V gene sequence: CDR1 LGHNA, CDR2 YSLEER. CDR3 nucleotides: TGCGCCAGCAGCCAAGGGCAGACCGGGGAGCTGTTTTTT. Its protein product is CASSQGQTGELFF.

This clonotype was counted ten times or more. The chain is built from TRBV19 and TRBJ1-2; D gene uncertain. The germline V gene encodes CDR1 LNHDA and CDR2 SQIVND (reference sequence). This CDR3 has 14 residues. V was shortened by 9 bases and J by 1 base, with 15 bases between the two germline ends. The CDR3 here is CASLMDPLNYGYTF. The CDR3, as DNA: TGTGCCAGCCTGATGGATCCCCTTAACTATGGCTACACCTTC.

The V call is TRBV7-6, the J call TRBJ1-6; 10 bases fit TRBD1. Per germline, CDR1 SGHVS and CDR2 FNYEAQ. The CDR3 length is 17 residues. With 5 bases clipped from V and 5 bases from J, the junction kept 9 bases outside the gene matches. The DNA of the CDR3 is TGTGCCAGCAGCCAGGGTGGGGGGACAGGGGATAATTCACCCCTCCACTTT. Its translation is CASSQGGGTGDNSPLHF.

CDR3 protein: CASSHARGVAFF. CDR3 DNA: TGTGCCAGCAGCCATGCCCGGGGAGTAGCTTTCTTT. The chain joins TRBV3-1 to TRBJ1-1, with no clear D. Trimming removed 3 bases from V and 10 bases from J, with 12 bases in between. The CDR3 runs to 12 residues. The germline CDR1 and CDR2 sequences are LGHDT and YNNKEL (reference sequence).